This T cell receptor (beta chain) is drawn from a study of shared clonotypes between healthy human individuals. As processed by the authors: Filtering differed, since immunoSEQ gave only junction sequences and no quality scores. Profiling relied on immunoSEQ multiplex PCR, and the TCRdb table lists in-frame clones only, not all of them. For V, J and clone size, that table is used; D and trimming come from the DNA. The profile shows around 340,000 clones, less than 75% of them singletons. CD45RA-negative memory and CD45RA+ naive subsets were split from the CD4+ cells. Concerning this clone itself: Antigen unknown.

Study observations and caveats: Specimens sampled were limited to blood, with tissue repertoires likely differing. Shared clonotypes: approximately 5.3% naive CD4, 3.5% to 4% naive CD8, 2% to 2.5% memory CD4, 0.4% memory CD8.

Sequencing was done on a sample of memory CD4+ T cells sorted from blood. Subset in this sample: CD45RA-negative fraction. The sequence derives from a young man in good health.

CDR3 DNA sequence: TGTGCCAGCATGGTAGGGCCCCAAGACTACACCTTC. It is translated as CASMVGPQDYTF. This sequence joins TRBV28 and TRBJ1-2, with D unclear. Germline lookup yields CDR1 MDHEN and CDR2 SYDVKM. The CDR3 runs 12 residues. V shed 7 bases and J shed 10 bases, with 16 bases lying between them.